The 25 T cell receptor beta chains below come from one sample, sequenced in a study of T cells in Graves' hyperthyroidism and ophthalmopathy (dated by TCRdb to the late 2010s). Libraries were made using multiplex PCR. The data were produced on an Illumina HiSeq 2000. The TCR beta CDR3 regions were amplified from RNA transcripts. The first round of RT-PCR for the TCR CDR3 was performed with the HTBI primer set and the Qiagen OneStep RT-PCR kit. TCRdb redid the processing of the public reads, applying fastp at Q25 and MiXCR, and retained in-frame beta chains. For every CDR3 protein sequence, its rows merge into one entry that carries the most common genes and DNA. The sample data list a few hundred thousand distinct CDR3 sequences, and about 14% of these were observed just once. Jointly, the top ten make up 5.8% of the sample. Sequencing was done on a sample of blood. These receptors all come from a woman in her 30s with Graves' hyperthyroidism that later progressed to Graves' ophthalmopathy.

This chain joins TRBV7-9 and TRBJ1-3, with D perhaps TRBD1 (6 bases). The CDR3 has 16 amino acids. V was clipped by 3 bases and J by 1 base, with 13 bases between them. Germline V gene data show CDR1 as SEHNR and CDR2 as FQNEAQ (reference sequence). DNA for the CDR3: TGTGCCAGCAGCTTTCTCCCCAGGGGTTCTGGAAACACCATATATTTT. It codes for CASSFLPRGSGNTIYF.

The chain employs TRBV15 and TRBJ1-4, with 8 nucleotides matching TRBD1. With 2 bases clipped from V and 14 bases from J, the junction kept 4 bases outside the gene matches. The CDR3 consists of 12 residues. Germline values: CDR1 LNHNV, CDR2 YYDKDF (reference sequence). CDR3 nucleotide sequence: TGTGCCACCAGCAGATCCGGGACAGGTCTGTTTTTT. It codes for CATSRSGTGLFF.

At least ten counts were recorded for this clonotype. The chain employs TRBV27 and TRBJ1-5; D perhaps matches TRBD1 (6 bases). Looked up from germline, CDR1 is MNHEY and CDR2 is SMNVEV (reference sequence). This CDR3 region has 17 residues. Trimming pared 5 bases from V and 2 bases from J, leaving 19 bases between. CDR3 loop: CASSGGEWGSGNQPQHF. CDR3 in DNA: TGTGCCAGCAGTGGGGGCGAATGGGGGTCTGGCAATCAGCCCCAGCATTTT.

In its sample, this clonotype was seen many times. The chain recombines TRBV2 with TRBJ2-1; TRBD2 matches at 10 bases. V gave up 6 bases and J gave up 4 bases; unmatched junction bases: 12. CDR3 length: 17 residues. Germline V gene lookup returns CDR1 SNHLY and CDR2 FYNNEI. The CDR3 sequence: CASSSEPGLALYNEQFF. The DNA of the CDR3 is TGTGCCAGCAGCTCAGAGCCGGGACTAGCGTTATACAATGAGCAGTTCTTC. Full variable domain (missing parts from reference TRBV2 and TRBJ2-1): EPEVTQTPSHQVTQMGQEVILRCVPISNHLYFYWYRQILGQKVEFLVSFYNNEISEKSEIFDDQFSVERPDGSNFTLKIRSTKLEDSAMYFCASSSEPGLALYNEQFFGPGTRLTVL.

The chain couples TRBV27 to TRBJ2-7, with a tentative D call TRBD2 (6 bases). Germline V CDR1 and CDR2: MNHEY, SMNVEV (reference sequence). V lost 2 bases to trimming and J lost 2 bases, with 13 bases between them. The CDR3 has 15 amino acids. In nucleotides, the CDR3 is TGTGCCAGCAGTTTAAGAATTAGCGGTACCTACGAGCAGTACTTC. Encoded protein: CASSLRISGTYEQYF.

At least ten counts were recorded for this clonotype. The chain recombines TRBV11-2 with TRBJ1-2; 10 bases line up with TRBD1. Per germline, CDR1 SGHAT and CDR2 FQNNGV. The CDR3 runs to 15 residues. The trim removed 6 bases at V and 5 bases at J, leaving 9 bases unmatched. CDR3 nucleotides: TGTGCCAGCAGAGTACGACAGGGGGCGGGGTATGGCTACACCTTC. This translates into CASRVRQGAGYGYTF.

This clonotype was seen ten or more times. This chain connects TRBV20-1 to TRBJ2-7; 8 positions match TRBD2. The CDR3 loop spans 13 amino acids. The V gene end was trimmed by 3 bases and the J gene end by 3 bases; junction bases not matched to a gene: 4. Germline assignment: CDR1 DFQATT and CDR2 SNEGSKA (reference sequence). This chain's CDR3 is CSARTSAYYEQYF. In DNA form, the CDR3 reads TGCAGTGCTAGGACTAGCGCTTACTACGAGCAGTACTTC.

This chain links TRBV3-1 with TRBJ2-7; 12 nucleotides align to TRBD2. The CDR3 is 20 residues long. Trimming at V came to 3 bases and at J to 5 bases, leaving 20 bases not matched to a gene. Germline-derived CDR1 and CDR2 are LGHDT and YNNKEL (reference sequence). CDR3 region: CASSHSSLAGGRVSGHEQYF. The CDR3 DNA is TGTGCCAGCAGCCACTCCTCACTAGCGGGAGGAAGAGTAAGTGGCCACGAGCAGTACTTC.

This clonotype was seen repeatedly, ten times or more. This sequence joins TRBV6-6 and TRBJ1-2; the D is unclear. This CDR3 spans 16 amino acids. V lost 0 bases and J 0 bases, leaving 11 bases between the germline ends. Germline V gene data show CDR1 as MNHNY and CDR2 as SVGAGI (reference sequence). The CDR3 bases are TGTGCCAGCAGTTACTCGAGGGATATAGCTAACTATGGCTACACCTTC. Translation gives CASSYSRDIANYGYTF.

This clonotype was seen at least ten times. The CDR3 coding sequence is TGTGCCAGCAGTGTCGGTAGCTCCTACGAGCAGTACTTC. Its protein product is CASSVGSSYEQYF. The chain carries TRBV9 and TRBJ2-7; the D is unclear. The germline gives CDR1 SGDLS, CDR2 YYNGEE. V lost 5 bases, J lost 0 bases, and 9 bases lay in between. The CDR3 length is 13 residues.

On this clonotype: This may be a read error: a much more frequent sequence differs by one nucleotide. The chain carries TRBV11-3 and TRBJ2-7; D gene uncertain. V lost 4 bases, J lost 6 bases, and 13 bases lay in between. CDR1 is SGHNT and CDR2 is YENEEA in the germline V gene. This CDR3 contains 13 residues. In DNA form, the CDR3 reads TGTGCCAGCAGCTCCTACCCCAGTTCCGAGCAGTACTTC. Residues: CASSSYPSSEQYF.

The sample holds many counts of this clonotype. The chain has TRBV27 and TRBJ2-7, with D unresolved. The V gene's germline CDR1 is MNHEY and CDR2 SMNVEV (reference sequence). The CDR3 is 14 amino acids. The V and J ends lost 0 bases and 2 bases respectively, with 8 bases between them. CDR3 in amino acids: CASSLSSPTYEQYF. The CDR3 coding sequence is TGTGCCAGCAGTTTATCTTCCCCAACCTACGAGCAGTACTTC.

This clonotype has a count of ten or more. V and J are TRBV3-1 and TRBJ2-5; 10 bases fit TRBD2. V gave up 4 bases and J gave up 1 base; unmatched junction bases: 3. Looked up from germline, CDR1 is LGHDT and CDR2 is YNNKEL (reference sequence). The CDR3 covers 15 residues. The CDR3 nucleotides are TGTGCCAGCAGCCGAAGGACTAGCGGCCAAGAGACCCAGTACTTC. Its protein is CASSRRTSGQETQYF.

In its sample, this clonotype was seen many times. The chain employs TRBV3-1 and TRBJ1-4; TRBD1 might be the D (6 bases). Germline V lookup: CDR1 LGHDT, CDR2 YNNKEL (reference sequence). Trimming left V 0 bases short and J 2 bases short, with 13 bases between. The CDR3 extends over 17 amino acids. CDR3 sequence: CASSQDRLGATNEKLFF. CDR3 DNA: TGTGCCAGCAGCCAAGATCGTCTGGGGGCGACTAATGAAAAACTGTTTTTT. Using reference TRBV3-1 and TRBJ1-4 for the parts outside the CDR3, the full variable domain is DTAVSQTPKYLVTQMGNDKSIKCEQNLGHDTMYWYKQDSKKFLKIMFSYNNKELIINETVPNRFSPKSPDKAHLNLHINSLELGDSAVYFCASSQDRLGATNEKLFFGSGTQLSVL.

The chain uses TRBV5-4 and TRBJ2-6; D is unclear. Trimming shortened V by 0 bases and J by 0 bases, and 4 bases separated the two germline ends. Germline V CDR1 and CDR2: SGHNT, YYREEE (reference sequence). CDR3 length: 15 amino acids. Written as DNA, the CDR3 is TGTGCCAGCAGCTTGGACACCTCTGGGGCCAACGTCCTGACTTTC. It yields the protein CASSLDTSGANVLTF.

There are many counts of this clonotype. The V and J genes are TRBV28 and TRBJ1-3, with D unresolved. The V gene's germline CDR1 is MDHEN and CDR2 SYDVKM. The CDR3 is made up of 14 amino acids. The V and J ends lost 3 bases and 2 bases respectively, with 8 bases between them. CDR3 sequence: CASSFHGPGNTIYF. CDR3 nucleotides: TGTGCCAGCAGTTTTCATGGGCCTGGAAACACCATATATTTT.

This clonotype has at least ten counts. The chain couples TRBV28 to TRBJ1-1; D gene ambiguous. Germline CDR1 reads MDHEN; CDR2 reads SYDVKM. Trimming shortened V by 7 bases and J by 1 base, and 19 bases separated the two germline ends. The CDR3 has 16 residues. The CDR3 is CASNFGLRLGNTEAFF. The DNA for the CDR3 is TGTGCCAGCAATTTCGGGTTGAGGCTCGGGAACACTGAAGCTTTCTTT.

Turning to this clonotype: The junction differs from germline at one of its ends, possibly a read error. The rearrangement links TRBV20-1 to TRBJ2-3, with a weak D call TRBD2 (6 bases). There are 13 residues in the CDR3. CDR1 DFQATT and CDR2 SNEGSKA come from the germline V gene (reference sequence). The CDR3 DNA reads TGCAGTGCTGGTTATAGCGGCACAGATACGCAGTGTTTT. Translated: CSAGYSGTDTQCF.

This clonotype was detected only a few times. This sequence joins TRBV28 and TRBJ2-7; no clear D. V lost 3 bases to trimming and J lost 0 bases, with 18 bases between them. Germline V gene data show CDR1 as MDHEN and CDR2 as SYDVKM. The CDR3 has 17 amino acids. The CDR3 DNA reads as TGTGCCAGCAGTTTCTTTATGGGCGAGCGTAACTCCTACGAGCAGTACTTC. This codes for CASSFFMGERNSYEQYF.

This clonotype was observed at least ten times. The CDR3 reads CAWSPGDGYTF. CDR3 nucleotide sequence: TGTGCCTGGAGTCCTGGGGATGGCTACACCTTC. The chain links TRBV30 to TRBJ1-2, with no clear D. The V end lost 2 bases, the J end lost 6 bases, and 7 bases lay between the germline ends. The CDR3 is 11 amino acids. Germline CDR1 GTSNPN, CDR2 SVGIG (reference sequence).

This clonotype turned up a few times. The chain is built from TRBV19 and TRBJ1-5; maybe TRBD1 (5 bases). Germline CDR1 is LNHDA and CDR2 is SQIVND (reference sequence). The CDR3 loop spans 13 amino acids. Trimming pared 5 bases from V and 7 bases from J, leaving 12 bases between. DNA of the CDR3: TGTGCCAGTAGTTGGCAGGGCCGCCAGCCCCAGCATTTT. Amino acid sequence: CASSWQGRQPQHF.

This clonotype was counted between two and nine times. This chain connects TRBV30 to TRBJ1-4, with no clear D. V was clipped by 0 bases and J by 3 bases, with 14 bases between them. Looked up from germline, CDR1 is GTSNPN and CDR2 is SVGIG (reference sequence). The CDR3 extends over 16 amino acids. CDR3 in amino acids: CAWSVQPSVPNEKLFF. In DNA, the CDR3 is TGTGCCTGGAGTGTACAGCCGTCAGTCCCTAATGAAAAACTGTTTTTT.

This clonotype appeared many times. This sequence joins TRBV7-9 and TRBJ2-3; D might be TRBD2 (5 bases). Per germline, CDR1 SEHNR and CDR2 FQNEAQ (reference sequence). Deletions cut 5 bases from V and 5 bases from J, with 17 bases between. The CDR3 has 15 residues. The CDR3 sequence: CASSPHGSVGDTQYF. The DNA of the CDR3 is TGTGCCAGCAGCCCCCATGGTAGCGTGGGAGATACGCAGTATTTT.

This clonotype was picked up many times. V gene TRBV20-1 combines with J gene TRBJ2-5; 7 bases align to TRBD2. The germline V gene encodes CDR1 DFQATT and CDR2 SNEGSKA (reference sequence). Unmatched junction bases numbered 4, after V lost 4 bases and J lost 2 bases. The CDR3 sequence is 13 residues long. CDR3 coding DNA: TGCAGTGCTACACCGGGACTACAAGAGACCCAGTACTTC. Its translation: CSATPGLQETQYF.

The sample holds many counts of this clonotype. The V and J genes are TRBV30 and TRBJ1-2, with 7 bases that match TRBD1. This CDR3 comprises 14 residues. The germline gives CDR1 GTSNPN, CDR2 SVGIG (reference sequence). V was clipped by 7 bases and J by 7 bases; unmatched bases: 15. The CDR3 sequence: CASPWKRGRRGYTF. CDR3 bases: TGTGCCTCCCCTTGGAAAAGGGGGCGTCGTGGCTACACCTTC.